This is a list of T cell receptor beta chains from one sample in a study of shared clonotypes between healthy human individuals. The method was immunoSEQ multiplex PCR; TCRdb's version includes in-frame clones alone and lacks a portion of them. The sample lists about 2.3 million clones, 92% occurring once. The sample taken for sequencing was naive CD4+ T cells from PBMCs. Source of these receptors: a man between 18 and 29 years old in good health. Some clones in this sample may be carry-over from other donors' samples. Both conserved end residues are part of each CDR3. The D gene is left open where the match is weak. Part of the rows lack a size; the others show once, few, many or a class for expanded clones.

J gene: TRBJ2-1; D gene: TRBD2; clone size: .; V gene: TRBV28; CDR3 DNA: TGTGCCAGCAGTTCATATCTAGCGGGAGTCTACAATGAGCAGTTCTTC; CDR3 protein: CASSSYLAGVYNEQFF
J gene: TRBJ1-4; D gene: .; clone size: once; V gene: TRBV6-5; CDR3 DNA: TGTGCCAGCAGCCAGACAGTGGCTAATGAAAAACTGTTTTTT; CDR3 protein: CASSQTVANEKLFF
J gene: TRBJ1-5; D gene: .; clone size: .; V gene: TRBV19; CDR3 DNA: TGTGCCAGTAGCACTGCGGGCCGAAGAGGCTATAGCAATCAGCCCCAGCATTTT; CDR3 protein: CASSTAGRRGYSNQPQHF
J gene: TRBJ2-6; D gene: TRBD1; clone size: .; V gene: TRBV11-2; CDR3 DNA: TGTGCCAGCAGCTTATTGTCGGCAGGGGGCTTCTCTGGGGCCAACGTCCTGACTTTC; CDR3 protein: CASSLLSAGGFSGANVLTF
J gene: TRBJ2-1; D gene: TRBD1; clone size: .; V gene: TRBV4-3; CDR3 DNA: TGCGCCAGCAGCCTACTCGGGACAGGGCTCGGTGAGCAGTTCTTC; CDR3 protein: CASSLLGTGLGEQFF
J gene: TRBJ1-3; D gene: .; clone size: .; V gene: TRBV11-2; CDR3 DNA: TGTGCCAGCAGCTTAGAAGGGGCCCCTGGAAACACCATATATTTT; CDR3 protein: CASSLEGAPGNTIYF
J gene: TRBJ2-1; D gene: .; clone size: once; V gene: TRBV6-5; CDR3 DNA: TGTGCCAGCAGTTACTCTCCGACAGGCGACTACAATGAGCAGTTCTTC; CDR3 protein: CASSYSPTGDYNEQFF
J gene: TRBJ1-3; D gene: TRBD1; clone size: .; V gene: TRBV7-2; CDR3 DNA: TGTGCCAGCAGCCTTCCAGGGGGATCTGGAAACACCATATATTTT; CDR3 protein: CASSLPGGSGNTIYF
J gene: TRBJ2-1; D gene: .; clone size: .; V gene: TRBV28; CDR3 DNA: TGTGCCAGCAGTTCGACTAGTGGTGAGCAGTTCTTC; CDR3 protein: CASSSTSGEQFF
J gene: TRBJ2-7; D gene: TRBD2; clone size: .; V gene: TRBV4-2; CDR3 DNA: TGTGCCAGCAGCCAGGGACCCGGACTAGCTTCCGAGCAGTACTTC; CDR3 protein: CASSQGPGLASEQYF
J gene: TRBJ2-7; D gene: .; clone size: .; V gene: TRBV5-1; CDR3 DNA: TGCGCCAGCAGCCCCCCCCTCGGCGAGCAGTACTTC; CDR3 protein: CASSPPLGEQYF
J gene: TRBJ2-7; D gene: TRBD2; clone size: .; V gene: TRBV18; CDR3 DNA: TGTGCCAGCTCACCAAGGGCGGGGGGCGAGTACGAGCAGTACTTC; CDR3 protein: CASSPRAGGEYEQYF
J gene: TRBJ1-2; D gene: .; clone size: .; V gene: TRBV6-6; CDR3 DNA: TGTGCCAGCAGTCCCCGGGGGGCGCAGGGCTACACCTTC; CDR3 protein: CASSPRGAQGYTF
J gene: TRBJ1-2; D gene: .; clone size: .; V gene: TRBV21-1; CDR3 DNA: TGTGCCAGCAGCAAAGTCGTCCGGAGGGAGGGATCGGCTAACTATGGCTACACCTTC; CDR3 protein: CASSKVVRREGSANYGYTF
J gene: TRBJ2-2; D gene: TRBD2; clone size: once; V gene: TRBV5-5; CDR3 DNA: TGTGCCAGCAGCTTTTGGGGTAGCGGGAGCACCGGGGAGCTGTTTTTT; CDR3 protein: CASSFWGSGSTGELFF
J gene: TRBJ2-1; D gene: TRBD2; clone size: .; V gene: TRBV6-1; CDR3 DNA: TGTGCCAGCAGTGTCCGGGACTACCTAAATGAGCAGTTCTTC; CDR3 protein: CASSVRDYLNEQFF
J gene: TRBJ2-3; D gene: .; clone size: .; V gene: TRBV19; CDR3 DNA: TGTGCCAGTGCGGGGGACAACACAGATACGCAGTATTTT; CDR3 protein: CASAGDNTDTQYF
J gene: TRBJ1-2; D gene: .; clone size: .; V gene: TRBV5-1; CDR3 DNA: TGCGCCAGCAGCCCGGGGGACGGACCTATGAGCTACACCTTC; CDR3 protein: CASSPGDGPMSYTF
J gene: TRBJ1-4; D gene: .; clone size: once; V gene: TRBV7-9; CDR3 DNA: TGTGCCAGCAGCTCGGGACTCGAAAAACTGTTTTTT; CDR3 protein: CASSSGLEKLFF
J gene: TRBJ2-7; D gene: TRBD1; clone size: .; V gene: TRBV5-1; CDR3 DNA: TGCGCCAGCAGCTGGGGGACAGCTCCCTCCTACGAGCAGTACTTC; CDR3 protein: CASSWGTAPSYEQYF
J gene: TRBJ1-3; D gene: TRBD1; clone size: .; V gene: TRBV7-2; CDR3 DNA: TGTGCCAGCAGCTTACGGACAGGGGGGGTAAACACCATATATTTT; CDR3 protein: CASSLRTGGVNTIYF
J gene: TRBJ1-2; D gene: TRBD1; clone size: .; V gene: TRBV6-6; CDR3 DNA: TGTGCCAGCAGTTCCGACAGGGTTGGCTACACCTTC; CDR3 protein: CASSSDRVGYTF
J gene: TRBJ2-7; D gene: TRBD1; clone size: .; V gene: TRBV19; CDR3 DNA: TGTGCCAGTAGTGTTGGGGACAGGCGCACCTACGAGCAGTACTTC; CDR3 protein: CASSVGDRRTYEQYF
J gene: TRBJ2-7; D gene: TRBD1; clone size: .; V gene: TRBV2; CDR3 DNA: TGTGCCAGCAGTGGTCGACAGGGGGCCTACGAGCAGTACTTC; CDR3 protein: CASSGRQGAYEQYF
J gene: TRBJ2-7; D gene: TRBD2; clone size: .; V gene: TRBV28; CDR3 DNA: TGTGCCAGCAGCTTCCCTTGGGGGGGCTCCTACGAGCAGTACTTC; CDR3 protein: CASSFPWGGSYEQYF
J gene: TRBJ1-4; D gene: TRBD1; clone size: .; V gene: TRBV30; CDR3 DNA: TGTGCCTGGAGCGGGACAGGGGGCAATTGGAGAAAACTGTTTTTT; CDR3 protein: CAWSGTGGNWRKLFF
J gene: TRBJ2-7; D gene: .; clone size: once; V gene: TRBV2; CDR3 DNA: TGTGCCAGCAGTAAGGGACGGTCCTCCTACGAGCAGTACTTC; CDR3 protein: CASSKGRSSYEQYF
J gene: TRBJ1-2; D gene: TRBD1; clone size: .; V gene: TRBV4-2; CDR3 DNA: TGTGCCAGCAGTCGGAATACCGGGACAGACGGCTACACCTTC; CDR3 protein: CASSRNTGTDGYTF
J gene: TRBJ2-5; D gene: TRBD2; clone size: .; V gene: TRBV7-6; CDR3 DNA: TGTGCCAGCAGCTTTGGGGGAGGGCGAGAGACCCAGTACTTC; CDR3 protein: CASSFGGGRETQYF
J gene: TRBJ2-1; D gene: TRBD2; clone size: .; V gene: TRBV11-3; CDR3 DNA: TGTGCCAGCAGCTTAGGACTAGCGGATGACAATGAGCAGTTCTTC; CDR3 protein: CASSLGLADDNEQFF
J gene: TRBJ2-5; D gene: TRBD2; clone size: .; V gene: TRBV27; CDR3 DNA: TGTGCCAGCAGTCGTCGCGGGAGGGAGACCCAGTACTTC; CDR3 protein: CASSRRGRETQYF
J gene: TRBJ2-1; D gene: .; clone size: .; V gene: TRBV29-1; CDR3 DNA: TGCAGCGCTGGGGGGGCGCTAAGGGGCAGGGAGCAGTTCTTC; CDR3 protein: CSAGGALRGREQFF
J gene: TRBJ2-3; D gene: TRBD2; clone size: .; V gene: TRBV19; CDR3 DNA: TGTGCCAGTAGCCCGGGAGGAGGCACAGATACGCAGTATTTT; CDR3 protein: CASSPGGGTDTQYF
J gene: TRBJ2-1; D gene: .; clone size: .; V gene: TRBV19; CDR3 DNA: TGTGCCAGTAGTACGACTCATTTATACAATGAGCAGTTCTTC; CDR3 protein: CASSTTHLYNEQFF
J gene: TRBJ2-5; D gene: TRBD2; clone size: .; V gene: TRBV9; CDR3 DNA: TGTGCCAGCAGCGTAGCCCCAGCGGGACGAGAGACCCAGTACTTC; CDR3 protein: CASSVAPAGRETQYF
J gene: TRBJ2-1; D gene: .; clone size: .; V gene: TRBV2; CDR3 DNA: TGTGCCAGCAGTCCCCTGGGCGGAGCCGGGGATGAGCAGTTCTTC; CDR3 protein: CASSPLGGAGDEQFF
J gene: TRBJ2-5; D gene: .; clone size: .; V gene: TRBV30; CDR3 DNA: TGTGCCTGGAGTGTATTGAAAGAGACCCAGTACTTC; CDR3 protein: CAWSVLKETQYF
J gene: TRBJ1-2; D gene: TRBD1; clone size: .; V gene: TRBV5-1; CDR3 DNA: TGCGCCAGCAGCTTGACAGGGGGGCACTATGGCTACACCTTC; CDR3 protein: CASSLTGGHYGYTF
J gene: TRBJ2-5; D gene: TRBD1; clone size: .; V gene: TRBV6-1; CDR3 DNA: TGTGCCACCACCCACAGGGGCGCGGTAGAGACCCAGTACTTC; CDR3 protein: CATTHRGAVETQYF
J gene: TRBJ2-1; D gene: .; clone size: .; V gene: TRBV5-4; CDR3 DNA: TGTGCCAGCAGCTTGGCCCTAGGGCCCAATGAGCAGTTCTTC; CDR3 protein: CASSLALGPNEQFF
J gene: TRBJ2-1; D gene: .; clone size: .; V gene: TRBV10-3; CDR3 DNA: TGTGCCATCAGTGCTAGCGCGAGCTCCTACAATGAGCAGTTCTTC; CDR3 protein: CAISASASSYNEQFF
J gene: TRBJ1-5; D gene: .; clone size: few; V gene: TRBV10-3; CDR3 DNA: TGTGCCATCAGCCCGGAAGCGAGTCAGCCCCAGCATTTT; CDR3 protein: CAISPEASQPQHF
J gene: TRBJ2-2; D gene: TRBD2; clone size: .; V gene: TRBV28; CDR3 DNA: TGTGCCAGCAGCTATAGCGGGACCGGGGAGCTGTTTTTT; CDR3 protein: CASSYSGTGELFF
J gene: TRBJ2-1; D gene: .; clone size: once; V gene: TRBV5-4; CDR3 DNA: TGTGCCAGCAGCTTGGTGGGTGCCAATGAGCAGTTCTTC; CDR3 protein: CASSLVGANEQFF
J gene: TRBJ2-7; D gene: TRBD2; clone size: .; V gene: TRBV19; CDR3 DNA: TGTGCCAGTAGTAAACTAGCGGGATACTCCTACGAGCAGTACTTC; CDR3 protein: CASSKLAGYSYEQYF
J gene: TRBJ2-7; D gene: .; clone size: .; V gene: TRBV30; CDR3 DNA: TGTGCCTGGACGCGAGGGTCCGCGGGGCGGGCCGAGCAGTACTTC; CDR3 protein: CAWTRGSAGRAEQYF
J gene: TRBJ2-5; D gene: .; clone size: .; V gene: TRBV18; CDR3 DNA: TGTGCCAGCCTAAGCCCGGGGCAGGAGACCCAGTACTTC; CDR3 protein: CASLSPGQETQYF
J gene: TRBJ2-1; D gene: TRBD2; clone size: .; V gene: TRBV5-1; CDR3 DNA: TGCGCCAGCAGCTCCGGGACTAGCGGCTGGGGCGATGAGCAGTTCTTC; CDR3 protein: CASSSGTSGWGDEQFF
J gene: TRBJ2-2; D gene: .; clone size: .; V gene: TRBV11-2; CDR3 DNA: TGTGCCAGCAGCTTAGAGAGAGGGTTAGCCGGGGAGCTGTTTTTT; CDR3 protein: CASSLERGLAGELFF
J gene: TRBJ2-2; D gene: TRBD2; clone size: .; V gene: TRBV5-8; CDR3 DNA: TGTGCCAGCAGCCAAAGGACTAGATACACCGGGGAGCTGTTTTTT; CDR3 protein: CASSQRTRYTGELFF
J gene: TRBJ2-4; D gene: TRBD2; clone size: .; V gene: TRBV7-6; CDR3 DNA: TGTGCCAGCAGCTTAGCTCCTAGCGGGAGTCGCGCCAAAAACATTCAGTACTTC; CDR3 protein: CASSLAPSGSRAKNIQYF
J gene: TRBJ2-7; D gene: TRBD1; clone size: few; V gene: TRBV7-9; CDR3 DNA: TGTGCCAGCAGCCATCGACAGGGTGGCGACGAGCAGTACTTC; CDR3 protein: CASSHRQGGDEQYF
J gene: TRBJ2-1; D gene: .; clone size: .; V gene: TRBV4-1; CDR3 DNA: TGCGCCAGCAGCCAATTAGTAATTGATGAGCAGTTCTTC; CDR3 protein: CASSQLVIDEQFF
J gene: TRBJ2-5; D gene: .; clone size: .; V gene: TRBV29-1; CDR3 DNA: TGCAGCGTTGAAGAGCGCAGGGCTAGGGAGACCCAGTACTTC; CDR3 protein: CSVEERRARETQYF
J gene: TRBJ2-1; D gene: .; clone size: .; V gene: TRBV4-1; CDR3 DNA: TGCGCCAGCAGCCTCCGGGGGCTGAGCGAAAGTAATGAGCAGTTCTTC; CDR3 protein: CASSLRGLSESNEQFF
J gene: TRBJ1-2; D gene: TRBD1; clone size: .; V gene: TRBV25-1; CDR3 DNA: TGTGCCAGCAGTGGACAGGGACTTTATAACTATGGCTACACCTTC; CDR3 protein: CASSGQGLYNYGYTF
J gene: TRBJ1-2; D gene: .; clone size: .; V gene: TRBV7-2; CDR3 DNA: TGTGCCAGCAGCTTAGACAGGCCCGGAGGAGTCTATGGCTACACCTTC; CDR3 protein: CASSLDRPGGVYGYTF
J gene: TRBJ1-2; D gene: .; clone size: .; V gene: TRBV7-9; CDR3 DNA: TGTGCCAGCAGCCCGGACGGAATCTATGGCTACACCTTC; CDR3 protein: CASSPDGIYGYTF
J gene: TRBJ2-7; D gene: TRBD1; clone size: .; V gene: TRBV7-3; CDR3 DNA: TGTGCCAGTTCAGGGACAGGGACGGGCGAGCAGTACTTC; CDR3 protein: CASSGTGTGEQYF
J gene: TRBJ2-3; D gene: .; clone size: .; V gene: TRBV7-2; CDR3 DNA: TGTGCCAGCAGCGGCAGGGGTTCAGATACGCAGTATTTT; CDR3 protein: CASSGRGSDTQYF